Listed below are T cell receptor beta chains from one sample, sequenced in a study of CD8 T cells in Susac syndrome. Using its own MiXCR run on the immunoSEQ multiplex PCR reads, TCRdb lists one record per CDR3 protein. Of some 99,000 distinct CDR3 sequences listed, around 94% are singletons. Material: CD4+ T cells from PBMCs. The receptors stem from a human donor with Susac syndrome. CDR3s include the opening cysteine and the closing phenylalanine or tryptophan. The D gene is left open where the match is weak. Part of the rows lack a size; the others show once, few, many or a class for expanded clones.

D	V	J	size	DNA	CDR3
NA	TRBV4-1	TRBJ2-1	NA	TGCGCCAGCAGCCAAGGGGCGGGGAATGAGCAGTTCTTC	CASSQGAGNEQFF
NA	TRBV18	TRBJ2-3	once	TGTGCCAGCTCACCACTACCTCTGGGGAGAGATACGCAGTATTTT	CASSPLPLGRDTQYF
NA	TRBV18	TRBJ2-3	NA	TGTGCCACGCAGGGTAGCAGAAGCACAGATACGCAGTATTTT	CATQGSRSTDTQYF
NA	TRBV3-1	TRBJ1-1	NA	TGTGCCAGCAGCCCCGGGACCTCAGGGGACACTGAAGCTTTCTTT	CASSPGTSGDTEAFF
NA	TRBV20-1	TRBJ2-7	NA	TGCAGTGCCAAAGGGACTCCCGGGGGCTACGAGCAGTACTTC	CSAKGTPGGYEQYF
NA	TRBV7-2	TRBJ2-3	NA	TGTGCCAGCACACCGGGCACAGATACGCAGTATTTT	CASTPGTDTQYF
TRBD1	TRBV7-2	TRBJ1-6	NA	TGTGCCAGCAGCTCATGGACAGGGAGTAATTCACCCCTCCACTTT	CASSSWTGSNSPLHF
TRBD1	TRBV7-8	TRBJ2-5	NA	TGTGCCAGCAGCCCTCGGACAGGGGGTGAACCAGAGACCCAGTACTTC	CASSPRTGGEPETQYF
TRBD1	TRBV6-5	TRBJ2-7	NA	TGTGCCAGCAGTCGACAGGGCGAGCAGTACTTC	CASSRQGEQYF
TRBD1	TRBV5-1	TRBJ1-2	NA	TGCGCCAGCAGCCCGCAGACAGGGCCCGGCTACACCTTC	CASSPQTGPGYTF
TRBD1	TRBV28	TRBJ2-3	NA	TGTGCCATCCGACAGGGAAATACGCAGTATTTT	CAIRQGNTQYF
TRBD2	TRBV6-5	TRBJ2-7	NA	TGTGCCAGCAGTTACTCGGCGGGGGGCTCCTACGAGCAGTACTTC	CASSYSAGGSYEQYF
TRBD1	TRBV12-3/TRBV12-4	TRBJ1-2	NA	TGTGCCAGCAGTCAGGACAGGATTAGCTATGGCTACACCTTC	CASSQDRISYGYTF
NA	TRBV7-9	TRBJ2-7	NA	TGTGCCAGCAGCTTAGCCCCGGGACACCTCTCCTACGAGCAGTACTTC	CASSLAPGHLSYEQYF
TRBD1	TRBV6-2/TRBV6-3	TRBJ2-2	NA	TGTGCCAGCAGATGGGACAGCTCTCCCGGGGAGCTGTTTTTT	CASRWDSSPGELFF
TRBD2	TRBV7-2	TRBJ2-3	NA	TGTGCCAGCAGCTCTTTGGCGGGGGGGCCATCAGATACGCAGTATTTT	CASSSLAGGPSDTQYF
TRBD2	TRBV5-4	TRBJ2-1	NA	TGTGCCAGCAGCCTCCCAGCTCCGGGACTAGCGGGGTACAATGAGCAGTTCTTC	CASSLPAPGLAGYNEQFF
TRBD1	TRBV2	TRBJ2-7	NA	TGTGCCAGCGGGACAGGGGGCACCGAGCAGTACTTC	CASGTGGTEQYF
TRBD1	TRBV7-2	TRBJ1-6	NA	TGTGCCAGCAGTTTCCGGGACAGGGGGTATTCACCCCTCCACTTT	CASSFRDRGYSPLHF
TRBD1	TRBV30	TRBJ1-3	NA	TGTGCCTGGAATGACAGGGCCAAGGGGTATTCTGGAAACACCATATATTTT	CAWNDRAKGYSGNTIYF
TRBD1	TRBV6-5	TRBJ1-2	NA	TGTGCCAGCAGAACAGGGGAGAACTATGGCTACACCTTC	CASRTGENYGYTF
NA	TRBV5-4	TRBJ2-7	NA	TGTGCCAGCAGTTTGTGGGGACGGGGGTACGAGCAGTACTTC	CASSLWGRGYEQYF
NA	TRBV9	TRBJ2-3	NA	TGTGCCAGCAGCCCCTCTCGTAATACGCAGTATTTT	CASSPSRNTQYF
NA	TRBV24-1	TRBJ1-5	NA	TGTGCCACCAGTGGGGACGGAAATCAGCCCCAGCATTTT	CATSGDGNQPQHF
TRBD2	TRBV28	TRBJ2-7	NA	TGTGCCAGCAGCTCCCCTCAGCGGGGAGGCTCCTACGAGCAGTACTTC	CASSSPQRGGSYEQYF
NA	TRBV30	TRBJ1-2	NA	TGTGCCTGGCAGGGGTTGTATGGCTACACCTTC	CAWQGLYGYTF
NA	TRBV13	TRBJ2-1	NA	TGTGCCAGCAGCTTCTCCAGGGTTAATGAGCAGTTCTTC	CASSFSRVNEQFF
NA	TRBV12-3/TRBV12-4	TRBJ2-5	NA	TGTGCCAGCAGTTTAGCTCGGGGATTCCAAGAGACCCAGTACTTC	CASSLARGFQETQYF
NA	TRBV5-6	TRBJ2-2	NA	TGTGCCAGCAGCTTGGCGAACACCGGGGAGCTGTTTTTT	CASSLANTGELFF
NA	TRBV29-1	TRBJ1-1	once	TGCAGCGTTGCCGGTCAACGGCCTGAAGCTTTCTTT	CSVAGQRPEAFF
NA	TRBV4-1	TRBJ2-7	NA	TGCGCCAGCAGGCCCGCAGGGGCCCCTTACGAGCAGTACTTC	CASRPAGAPYEQYF
TRBD2	TRBV20-1	TRBJ2-2	NA	TGCAGTGCCTACGGGACTATCACCGGGGAGCTGTTTTTT	CSAYGTITGELFF
TRBD1	TRBV30	TRBJ2-7	NA	TGTGCCTGGAGTCCTCGGACAGGGGTCCACGAGCAGTACTTC	CAWSPRTGVHEQYF
NA	TRBV3-1	TRBJ2-6	NA	TGTGCCAGCAGCCAAGTCCCCGAAGGGGCCAACGTCCTGACTTTC	CASSQVPEGANVLTF
NA	TRBV5-4	TRBJ2-5	NA	TGTGCCAGCAGTCAGTCTCCCGCACAAGAGACCCAGTACTTC	CASSQSPAQETQYF
NA	TRBV2	TRBJ2-4	NA	TGTGCCAGCAACCCCGCAAGGGGCTTGAACATTCAGTACTTC	CASNPARGLNIQYF
NA	TRBV7-2	TRBJ1-1	few	TGTGCCAGCCGATCCGGGACGGCGAACACTGAAGCTTTCTTT	CASRSGTANTEAFF
TRBD2	TRBV20-1	TRBJ2-1	NA	TGCAGTGCCATACTAGCGGGGGGGACAAGCTCCTACAATGAGCAGTTCTTC	CSAILAGGTSSYNEQFF
NA	TRBV4-1	TRBJ1-6	NA	TGCGCCAGCAGGACCCCAACCCTTCATAATAATTCACCCCTCCACTTT	CASRTPTLHNNSPLHF
TRBD1	TRBV29-1	TRBJ1-1	NA	TGCAGCGTTAGGACAGGGTGGGACACTGAAGCTTTCTTT	CSVRTGWDTEAFF
NA	TRBV20-1	TRBJ2-7	NA	TGCAGTGCTCCAGGGTCAAGAATGTCGAGGAACGAGCAGTACTTC	CSAPGSRMSRNEQYF
NA	TRBV27	TRBJ2-7	NA	TGTGCCAGCAGTTTATCTAGCCAGCCTCCGGTGTACGAGCAGTACTTC	CASSLSSQPPVYEQYF
TRBD1	TRBV30	TRBJ1-4	NA	TGCGCCTGGAGCCTGACAGGGGGTAATGAAAAACTGTTTTTT	CAWSLTGGNEKLFF
NA	TRBV3-1	TRBJ2-2	NA	TGTGCCAGCAGGGGCGTTGGCGGGGAGCTGTTTTTT	CASRGVGGELFF
NA	TRBV6-6	TRBJ2-5	NA	TGTGCCAGCAGTTACTCGGCGGGGTGGGGGGCGACCCAGTACTTC	CASSYSAGWGATQYF
NA	TRBV3-1	TRBJ1-1	NA	TGTGCCAGCAGCCAAGAAGAGATCACTGAAGCTTTCTTT	CASSQEEITEAFF
NA	TRBV14	TRBJ1-6	NA	TGTGCCAGCAGCCAAGTCGGGGGAGCGTTAAATTCACCCCTCCACTTT	CASSQVGGALNSPLHF
NA	TRBV7-2	TRBJ2-3	NA	TGTGCCAGCAGCGGAATAAGGATCACAGATACGCAGTATTTT	CASSGIRITDTQYF
NA	TRBV28	TRBJ2-3	NA	TGTGCCAGCTTCATAACAGATACGCAGTATTTT	CASFITDTQYF
NA	TRBV20-1	TRBJ1-5	NA	TGCAGTGCTAGCGAACAGGGAATCAATCAGCCCCAGCATTTT	CSASEQGINQPQHF
NA	TRBV20-1	TRBJ1-2	NA	TGCAGTGCTTCATCAGGGGTGGATGGCTACACCTTC	CSASSGVDGYTF